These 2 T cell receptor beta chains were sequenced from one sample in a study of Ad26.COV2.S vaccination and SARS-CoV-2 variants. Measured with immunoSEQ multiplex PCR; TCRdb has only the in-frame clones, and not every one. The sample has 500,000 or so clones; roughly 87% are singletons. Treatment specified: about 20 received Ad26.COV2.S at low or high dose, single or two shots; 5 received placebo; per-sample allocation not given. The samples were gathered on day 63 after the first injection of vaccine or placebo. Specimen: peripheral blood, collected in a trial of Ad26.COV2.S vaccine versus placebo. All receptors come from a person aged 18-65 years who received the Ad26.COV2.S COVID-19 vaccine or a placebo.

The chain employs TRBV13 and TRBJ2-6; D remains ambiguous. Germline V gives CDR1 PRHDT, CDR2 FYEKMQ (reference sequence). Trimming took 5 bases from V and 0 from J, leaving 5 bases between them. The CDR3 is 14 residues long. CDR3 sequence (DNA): TGTGCCAGCAGCCCCAGCTCTGGGGCCAACGTCCTGACTTTC. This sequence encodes CASSPSSGANVLTF. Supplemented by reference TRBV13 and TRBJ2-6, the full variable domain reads AAGVIQSPRHLIKEKRETATLKCYPIPRHDTVYWYQQGPGQDPQFLISFYEKMQSDKGSIPDRFSAQQFSDYHSELNMSSLELGDSALYFCASSPSSGANVLTFGAGSRLTVL.

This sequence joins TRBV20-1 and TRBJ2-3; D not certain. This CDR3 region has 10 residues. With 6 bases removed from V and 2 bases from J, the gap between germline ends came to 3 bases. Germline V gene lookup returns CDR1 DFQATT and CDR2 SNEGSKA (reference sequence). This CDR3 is CSAPTDTQYF. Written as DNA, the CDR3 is TGCAGTGCCCCCACAGATACGCAGTATTTT.